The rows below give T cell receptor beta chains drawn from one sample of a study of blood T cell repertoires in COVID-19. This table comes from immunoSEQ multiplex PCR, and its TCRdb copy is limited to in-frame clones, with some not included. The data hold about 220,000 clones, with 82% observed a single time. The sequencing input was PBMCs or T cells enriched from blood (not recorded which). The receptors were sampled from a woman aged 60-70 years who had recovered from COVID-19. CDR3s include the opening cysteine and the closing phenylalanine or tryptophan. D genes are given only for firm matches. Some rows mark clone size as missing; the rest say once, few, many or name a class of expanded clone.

CDR3 DNA: TGCGCCAGCAGCCAATACCGCATAGCGGGGGGGCAGACAGATACGCAGTATTTT
CDR3 protein: CASSQYRIAGGQTDTQYF
D gene: TRBD2
V gene: TRBV4-3
J gene: TRBJ2-3
clone size: NA

CDR3 DNA: TGTGCCAGCAGCACCGTACAGGGCGAAGAGACCCAGTACTTC
CDR3 protein: CASSTVQGEETQYF
D gene: NA
V gene: TRBV5-4
J gene: TRBJ2-5
clone size: NA

CDR3 DNA: TGTGCCAGCAGTTTAGGGACAGGGCGTGAGCAGTACTTC
CDR3 protein: CASSLGTGREQYF
D gene: TRBD1
V gene: TRBV12-3/TRBV12-4
J gene: TRBJ2-7
clone size: NA

CDR3 DNA: TGTGCCAGCAGTTCACGACAGTACCCCTCACCCCTCCACTTT
CDR3 protein: CASSSRQYPSPLHF
D gene: NA
V gene: TRBV6-5
J gene: TRBJ1-6
clone size: few

CDR3 DNA: TGTGCCAGTAGTAACCCCAGGGGCGAAAACTATGGCTACACCTTC
CDR3 protein: CASSNPRGENYGYTF
D gene: NA
V gene: TRBV19
J gene: TRBJ1-2
clone size: NA

CDR3 DNA: TGTGCCAGCAGCCAAGTACCCACAGGGGGGGAAGGCTACACCTTC
CDR3 protein: CASSQVPTGGEGYTF
D gene: TRBD1
V gene: TRBV14
J gene: TRBJ1-2
clone size: NA

CDR3 DNA: TGTGCCAGCAGTCCCTCGGGGGGAGGAGGCTATGGCTACACCTTC
CDR3 protein: CASSPSGGGGYGYTF
D gene: NA
V gene: TRBV6-5
J gene: TRBJ1-2
clone size: NA

CDR3 DNA: TGTGCCAGCAGCCCCGGGACAGGGTGGCCCCACGAGCAGTACTTC
CDR3 protein: CASSPGTGWPHEQYF
D gene: TRBD1
V gene: TRBV6-6
J gene: TRBJ2-7
clone size: NA

CDR3 DNA: TGCAGTGCTGGTAGCGGGAGCCAGCAGTTCTTC
CDR3 protein: CSAGSGSQQFF
D gene: TRBD2
V gene: TRBV20-1
J gene: TRBJ2-1
clone size: NA

CDR3 DNA: TGTGCCAGCAGCGTAGGGGCAGATAATGAAAAACTGTTTTTT
CDR3 protein: CASSVGADNEKLFF
D gene: NA
V gene: TRBV9
J gene: TRBJ1-4
clone size: NA

CDR3 DNA: TGTGCCAGCAGTCCCCAAGCCCCTCGAAACACCGGGGAGCTGTTTTTT
CDR3 protein: CASSPQAPRNTGELFF
D gene: NA
V gene: TRBV6-2/TRBV6-3
J gene: TRBJ2-2
clone size: NA

CDR3 DNA: TGTGCCAGCATGGAGGACAGGGTCACCTACAATGAGCAGTTCTTC
CDR3 protein: CASMEDRVTYNEQFF
D gene: TRBD1
V gene: TRBV25-1
J gene: TRBJ2-1
clone size: NA

CDR3 DNA: TGTGCCAGCAGTTACTCAGGAGTTCAGTCTGAAGCTTTCTTT
CDR3 protein: CASSYSGVQSEAFF
D gene: NA
V gene: TRBV6-5
J gene: TRBJ1-1
clone size: NA

CDR3 DNA: TGTGCCAGCAGCTCGGGACAGGGTCTCAATCAGCCCCAGCATTTT
CDR3 protein: CASSSGQGLNQPQHF
D gene: TRBD1
V gene: TRBV11-2
J gene: TRBJ1-5
clone size: NA

CDR3 DNA: TGTGCCTGGAGTGTGCAGGGTTACACCGGGGAGCTGTTTTTT
CDR3 protein: CAWSVQGYTGELFF
D gene: NA
V gene: TRBV30
J gene: TRBJ2-2
clone size: NA

CDR3 DNA: TGTGCCAGTAGTACCGCAGGACAGTATTATAATTCACCCCTCCACTTT
CDR3 protein: CASSTAGQYYNSPLHF
D gene: NA
V gene: TRBV19
J gene: TRBJ1-6
clone size: NA

CDR3 DNA: TGTGCCAGCAGCTTGGAAGCGGGACGCGTAAGGGAGCAGTACTTC
CDR3 protein: CASSLEAGRVREQYF
D gene: TRBD2
V gene: TRBV5-4
J gene: TRBJ2-7
clone size: NA

CDR3 DNA: TGCGCCAGCAGCCAAGATTCTGGGTCGACGGGGGGGCGCAATGAGCAGTTCTTC
CDR3 protein: CASSQDSGSTGGRNEQFF
D gene: TRBD2
V gene: TRBV4-3
J gene: TRBJ2-1
clone size: NA

CDR3 DNA: TGTGCCAGCAGCTTACGACAGGGGGGAGAAAAACTGTTTTTT
CDR3 protein: CASSLRQGGEKLFF
D gene: TRBD1
V gene: TRBV7-2
J gene: TRBJ1-4
clone size: NA

CDR3 DNA: TGTGCCAGCACCGGGCAGGGAGGTCAGCCCCAGCATTTT
CDR3 protein: CASTGQGGQPQHF
D gene: NA
V gene: TRBV21-1
J gene: TRBJ1-5
clone size: NA

CDR3 DNA: TGTGCCAGCAGCCAAGGCAGGGACAGCAACACTGAAGCTTTCTTT
CDR3 protein: CASSQGRDSNTEAFF
D gene: TRBD1
V gene: TRBV3-1/TRBV3-2
J gene: TRBJ1-1
clone size: NA

CDR3 DNA: TGTGCCAGCAGGCTCGGGACAGGGGCATTTTCACCCCTCCACTTT
CDR3 protein: CASRLGTGAFSPLHF
D gene: TRBD1
V gene: TRBV5-4
J gene: TRBJ1-6
clone size: NA

CDR3 DNA: TGTGCCAGTACCCCCGGGGGGCACGAAGGTCAGCCCCAGCATTTT
CDR3 protein: CASTPGGHEGQPQHF
D gene: NA
V gene: TRBV19
J gene: TRBJ1-5
clone size: few

CDR3 DNA: TGCGCCAGCAGCTTTGGAGAAGACACTGAAGCTTTCTTT
CDR3 protein: CASSFGEDTEAFF
D gene: NA
V gene: TRBV5-1
J gene: TRBJ1-1
clone size: NA

CDR3 DNA: TGTGCCAGCAGTTACGGGACTAGCGGAGACTACGAGCAGTACTTC
CDR3 protein: CASSYGTSGDYEQYF
D gene: TRBD2
V gene: TRBV6-5
J gene: TRBJ2-7
clone size: NA

CDR3 DNA: TGTGCCAGCGGGGGTACAGGGGGGAATGAAAAACTGTTTTTT
CDR3 protein: CASGGTGGNEKLFF
D gene: TRBD1
V gene: TRBV4-2
J gene: TRBJ1-4
clone size: NA

CDR3 DNA: TGTGCCAGTAGTGCAGGGGTTTTTGGCACTGAAGCTTTCTTT
CDR3 protein: CASSAGVFGTEAFF
D gene: NA
V gene: TRBV19
J gene: TRBJ1-1
clone size: NA